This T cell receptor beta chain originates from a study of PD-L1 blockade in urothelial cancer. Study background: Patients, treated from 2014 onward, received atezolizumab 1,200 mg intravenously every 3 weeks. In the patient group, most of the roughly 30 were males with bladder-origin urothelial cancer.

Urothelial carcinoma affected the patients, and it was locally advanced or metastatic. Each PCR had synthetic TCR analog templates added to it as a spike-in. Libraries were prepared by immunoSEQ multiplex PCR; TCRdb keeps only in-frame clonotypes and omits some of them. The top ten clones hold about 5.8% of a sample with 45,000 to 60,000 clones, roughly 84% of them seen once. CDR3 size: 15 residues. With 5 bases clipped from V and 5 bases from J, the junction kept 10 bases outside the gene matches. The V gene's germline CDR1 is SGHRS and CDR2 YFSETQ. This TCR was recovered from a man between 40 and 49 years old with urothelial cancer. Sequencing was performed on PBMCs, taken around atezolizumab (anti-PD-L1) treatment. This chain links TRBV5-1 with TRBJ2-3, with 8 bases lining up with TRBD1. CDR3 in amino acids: CASRRSGQVLDTQYF. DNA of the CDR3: TGCGCCAGCAGACGATCGGGACAGGTCTTAGATACGCAGTATTTT. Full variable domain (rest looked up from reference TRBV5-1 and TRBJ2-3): KAGVTQTPRYLIKTRGQQVTLSCSPISGHRSVSWYQQTPGQGLQFLFEYFSETQRNKGNFPGRFSGRQFSNSRSEMNVSTLELGDSALYLCASRRSGQVLDTQYFGPGTRLTVL.